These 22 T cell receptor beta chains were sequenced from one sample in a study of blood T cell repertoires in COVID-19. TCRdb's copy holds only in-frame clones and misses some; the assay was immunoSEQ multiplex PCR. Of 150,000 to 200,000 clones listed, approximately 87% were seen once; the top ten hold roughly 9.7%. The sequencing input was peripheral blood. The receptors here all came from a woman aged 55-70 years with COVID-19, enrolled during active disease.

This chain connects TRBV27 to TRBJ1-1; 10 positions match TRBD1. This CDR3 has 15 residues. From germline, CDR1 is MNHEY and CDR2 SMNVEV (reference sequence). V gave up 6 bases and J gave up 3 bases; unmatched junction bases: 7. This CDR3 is CASSDRGLRYTEAFF. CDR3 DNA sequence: TGTGCCAGCAGCGACAGGGGGCTCCGTTACACTGAAGCTTTCTTT.

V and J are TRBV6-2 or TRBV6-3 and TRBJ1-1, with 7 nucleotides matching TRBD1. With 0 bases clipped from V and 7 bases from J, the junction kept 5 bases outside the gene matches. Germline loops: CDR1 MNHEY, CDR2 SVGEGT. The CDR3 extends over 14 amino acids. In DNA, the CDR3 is TGTGCCAGCAGTTACTCGAGGGGGCGCGGTGAAGCTTTCTTT. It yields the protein CASSYSRGRGEAFF.

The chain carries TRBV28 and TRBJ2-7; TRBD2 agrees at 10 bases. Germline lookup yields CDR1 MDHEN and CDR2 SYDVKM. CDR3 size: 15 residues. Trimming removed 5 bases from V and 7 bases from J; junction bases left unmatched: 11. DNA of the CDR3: TGTGCCAGCAGTCTAAGGACTAGCGGCAATCGGGAGCAGTACTTC. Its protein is CASSLRTSGNREQYF.

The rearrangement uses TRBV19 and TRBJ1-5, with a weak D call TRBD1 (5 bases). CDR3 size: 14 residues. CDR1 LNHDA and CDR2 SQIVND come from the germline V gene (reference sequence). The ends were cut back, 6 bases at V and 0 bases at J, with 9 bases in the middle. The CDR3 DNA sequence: TGTGCCAGTAGGCTACAGGTTAGCAATCAGCCCCAGCATTTT. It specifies CASRLQVSNQPQHF.

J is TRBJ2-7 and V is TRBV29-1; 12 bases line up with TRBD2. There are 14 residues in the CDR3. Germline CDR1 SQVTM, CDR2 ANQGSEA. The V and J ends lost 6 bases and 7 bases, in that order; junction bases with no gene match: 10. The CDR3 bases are TGCAGCGTCTCCGGGCTAGCGGGAGGGCGAGAGCAGTACTTC. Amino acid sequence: CSVSGLAGGREQYF.

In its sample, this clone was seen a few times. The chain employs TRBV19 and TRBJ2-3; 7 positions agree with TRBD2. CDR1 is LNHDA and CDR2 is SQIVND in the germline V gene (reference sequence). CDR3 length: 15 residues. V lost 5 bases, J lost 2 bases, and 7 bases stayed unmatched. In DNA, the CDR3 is TGTGCCAGTAGTCAAGGGGAGGGACCCACAGATACGCAGTATTTT. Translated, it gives CASSQGEGPTDTQYF.

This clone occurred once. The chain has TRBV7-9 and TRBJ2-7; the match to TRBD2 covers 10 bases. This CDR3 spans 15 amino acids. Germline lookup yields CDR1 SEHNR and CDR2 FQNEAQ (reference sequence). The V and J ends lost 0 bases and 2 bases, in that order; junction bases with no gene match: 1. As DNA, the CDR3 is TGTGCCAGCAGCTTAGCTAGCGGGAGGACCTACGAGCAGTACTTC. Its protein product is CASSLASGRTYEQYF.

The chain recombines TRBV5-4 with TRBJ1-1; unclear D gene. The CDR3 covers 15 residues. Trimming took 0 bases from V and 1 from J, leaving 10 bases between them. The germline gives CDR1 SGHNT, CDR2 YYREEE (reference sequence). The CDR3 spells CASSLGLPGNTEAFF. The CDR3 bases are TGTGCCAGCAGCTTGGGACTCCCTGGGAACACTGAAGCTTTCTTT.

Written as DNA, the CDR3 is TGTGCCAGCACCTCCCGGGACAGGGGCTCCTACGAGCAGTACTTC. Its translation: CASTSRDRGSYEQYF. The rearrangement uses TRBV28 and TRBJ2-7; TRBD1 aligns across 10 bases. CDR3 length equals 15 residues. CDR1 and CDR2 from the germline V gene are MDHEN and SYDVKM. J was trimmed by 0 bases and V by 7 bases; bases with no gene match: 6.

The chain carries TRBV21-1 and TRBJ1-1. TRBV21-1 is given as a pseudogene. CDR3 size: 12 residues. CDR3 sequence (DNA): TGTGCCAGCAGCACGGGGAACACTGAAGCTTTCTTT. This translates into CASSTGNTEAFF.

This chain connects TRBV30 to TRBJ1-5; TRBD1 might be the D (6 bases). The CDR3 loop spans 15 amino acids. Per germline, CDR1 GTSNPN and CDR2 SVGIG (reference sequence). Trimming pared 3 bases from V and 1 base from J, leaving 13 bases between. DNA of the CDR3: TGTGCCTGGAGCCCCGGGACAACAAGCAATCAGCCCCAGCATTTT. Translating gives CAWSPGTTSNQPQHF. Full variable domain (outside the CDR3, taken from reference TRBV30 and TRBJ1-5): SQTIHQWPATLVQPVGSPLSLECTVEGTSNPNLYWYRQAAGRGLQLLFYSVGIGQISSEVPQNLSASRPQDRQFILSSKKLLLSDSGFYLCAWSPGTTSNQPQHFGDGTRLSIL.

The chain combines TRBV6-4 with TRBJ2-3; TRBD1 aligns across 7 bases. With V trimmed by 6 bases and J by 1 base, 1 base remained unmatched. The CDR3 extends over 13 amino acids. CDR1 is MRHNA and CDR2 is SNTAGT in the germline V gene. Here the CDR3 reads CASRGTGTDTQYF. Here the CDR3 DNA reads TGTGCCAGCAGGGGGACAGGCACAGATACGCAGTATTTT.

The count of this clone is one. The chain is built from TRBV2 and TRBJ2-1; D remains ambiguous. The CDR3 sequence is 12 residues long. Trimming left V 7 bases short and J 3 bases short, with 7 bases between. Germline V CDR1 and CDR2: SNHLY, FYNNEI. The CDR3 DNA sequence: TGTGCCAGCACCTTAGACTACAATGAGCAGTTCTTC. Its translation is CASTLDYNEQFF. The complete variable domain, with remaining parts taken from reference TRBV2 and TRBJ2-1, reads EPEVTQTPSHQVTQMGQEVILRCVPISNHLYFYWYRQILGQKVEFLVSFYNNEISEKSEIFDDQFSVERPDGSNFTLKIRSTKLEDSAMYFCASTLDYNEQFFGPGTRLTVL.

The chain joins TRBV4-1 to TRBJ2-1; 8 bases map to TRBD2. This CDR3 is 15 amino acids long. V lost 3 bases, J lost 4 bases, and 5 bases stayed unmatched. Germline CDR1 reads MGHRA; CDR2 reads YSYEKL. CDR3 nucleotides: TGCGCCAGCAGCCACACTAGCGGAGCTTACAATGAGCAGTTCTTC. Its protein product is CASSHTSGAYNEQFF.

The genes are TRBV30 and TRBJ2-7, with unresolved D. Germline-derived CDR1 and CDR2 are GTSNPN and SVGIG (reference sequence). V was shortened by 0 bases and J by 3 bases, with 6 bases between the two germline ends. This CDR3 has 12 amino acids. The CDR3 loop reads CAWSVYNYEQYF. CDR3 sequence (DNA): TGTGCCTGGAGTGTATACAACTACGAGCAGTACTTC.

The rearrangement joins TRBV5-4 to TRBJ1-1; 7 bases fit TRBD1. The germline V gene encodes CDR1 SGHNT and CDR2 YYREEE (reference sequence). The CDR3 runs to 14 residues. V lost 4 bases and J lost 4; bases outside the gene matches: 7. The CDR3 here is CASSNPGGVTEAFF. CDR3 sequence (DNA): TGTGCCAGCAGCAACCCAGGGGGAGTCACTGAAGCTTTCTTT.

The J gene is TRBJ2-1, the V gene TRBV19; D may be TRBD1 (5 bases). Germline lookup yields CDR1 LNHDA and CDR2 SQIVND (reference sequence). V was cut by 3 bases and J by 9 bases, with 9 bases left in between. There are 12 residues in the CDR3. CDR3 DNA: TGTGCCAGTAGTATCGGTACAGGTGAGCAGTTCTTC. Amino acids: CASSIGTGEQFF.

This CDR3 reads CASSSTGSPSGNTIYF. CDR3 sequence (DNA): TGCGCCAGCAGCTCCACCGGGAGCCCCTCTGGAAACACCATATATTTT. V gene TRBV5-1 combines with J gene TRBJ1-3; D is uncertain. This CDR3 comprises 16 residues. CDR1 is SGHRS and CDR2 is YFSETQ in the germline V gene. V was pared by 3 bases and J by 0 bases, with 13 bases between.

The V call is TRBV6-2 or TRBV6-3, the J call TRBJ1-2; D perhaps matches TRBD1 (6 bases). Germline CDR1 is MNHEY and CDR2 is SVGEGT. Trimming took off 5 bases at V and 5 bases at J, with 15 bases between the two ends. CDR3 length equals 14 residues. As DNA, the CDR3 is TGTGCCAGCAGTCGCGGGGGGGCCGGGTATGGCTACACCTTC. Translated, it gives CASSRGGAGYGYTF.

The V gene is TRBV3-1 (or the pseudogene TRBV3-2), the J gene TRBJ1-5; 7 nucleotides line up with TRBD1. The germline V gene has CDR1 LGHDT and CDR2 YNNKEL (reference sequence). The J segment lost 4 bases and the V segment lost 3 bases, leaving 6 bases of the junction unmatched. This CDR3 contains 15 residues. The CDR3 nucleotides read TGTGCCAGCAGCCAGGGTGGGACAGTGAATCAGCCCCAGCATTTT. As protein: CASSQGGTVNQPQHF.

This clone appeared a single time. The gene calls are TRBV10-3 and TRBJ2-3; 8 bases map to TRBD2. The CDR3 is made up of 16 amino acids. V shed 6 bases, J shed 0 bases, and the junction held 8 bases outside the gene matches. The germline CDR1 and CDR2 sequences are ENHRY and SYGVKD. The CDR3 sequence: CAISTHRLASTDTQYF. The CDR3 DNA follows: TGTGCCATCAGCACCCACAGACTAGCGAGCACAGATACGCAGTATTTT.

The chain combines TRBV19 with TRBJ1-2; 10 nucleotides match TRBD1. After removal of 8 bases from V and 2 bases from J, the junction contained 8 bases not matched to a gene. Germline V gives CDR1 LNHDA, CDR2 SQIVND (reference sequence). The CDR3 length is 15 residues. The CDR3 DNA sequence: TGTGCCAGTCTAAAGACAGGGGGCAGCAACTATGGCTACACCTTC. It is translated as CASLKTGGSNYGYTF.